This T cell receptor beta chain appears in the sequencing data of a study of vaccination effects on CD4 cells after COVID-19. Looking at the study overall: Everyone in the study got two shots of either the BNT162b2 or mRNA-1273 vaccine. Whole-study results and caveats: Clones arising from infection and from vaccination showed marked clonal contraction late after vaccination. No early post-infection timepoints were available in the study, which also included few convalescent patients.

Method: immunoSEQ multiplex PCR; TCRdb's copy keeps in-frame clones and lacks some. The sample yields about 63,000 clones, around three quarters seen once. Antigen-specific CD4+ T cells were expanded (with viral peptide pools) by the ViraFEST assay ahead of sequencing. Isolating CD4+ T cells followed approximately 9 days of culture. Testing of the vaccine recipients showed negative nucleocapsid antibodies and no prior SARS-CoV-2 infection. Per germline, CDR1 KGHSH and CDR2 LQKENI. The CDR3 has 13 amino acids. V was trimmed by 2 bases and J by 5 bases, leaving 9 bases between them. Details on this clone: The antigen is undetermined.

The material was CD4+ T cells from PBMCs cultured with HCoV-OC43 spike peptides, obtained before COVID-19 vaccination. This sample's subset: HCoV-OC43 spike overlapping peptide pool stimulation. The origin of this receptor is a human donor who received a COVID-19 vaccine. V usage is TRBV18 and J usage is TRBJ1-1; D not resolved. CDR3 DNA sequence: TGTGCCAGCTCACCAAATTTGGAGACTGAAGCTTTCTTT. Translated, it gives CASSPNLETEAFF.